The clone carrying this T cell receptor beta chain occurred a few times. Its matching antigen is unknown. Every isolated RNA sample was fully reverse transcribed, so sequencing captured expressed TCRB transcripts. The study sequenced naive, central memory and regulatory T cell samples to an average of around 3.4 million reads. Method: immunoSEQ multiplex PCR; TCRdb's copy keeps in-frame clones and lacks some. The data show some 130,000 clones, approximately 10% seen once. These data are taken from a study of beta chain features in type 1 diabetes. Germline CDR1 reads SGHAT; CDR2 reads FQNNGV. Trimming removed 5 bases from V and 3 bases from J; junction bases left unmatched: 4. This CDR3 region has 14 residues. Study-level points and caveats: Type 1 diabetes patients had TCRB CDR3s that were shorter (moderately but significantly so) in all four CD4+ subsets. A pattern of fewer insertions and more deletions at VDJ junctions was seen in type 1 diabetes patients. The study notes PCR might favor shorter templates equally in patients and controls.

The source material was central memory CD4+ T cells from blood. The chain has TRBV11-2 and TRBJ2-5; 9 bases are shared with TRBD2. The receptor comes from a young man with type 1 diabetes. CDR3 protein: CASSKRLAEETQYF. For the CDR3, the DNA is TGTGCCAGCAGCAAAAGACTAGCGGAAGAGACCCAGTACTTC.